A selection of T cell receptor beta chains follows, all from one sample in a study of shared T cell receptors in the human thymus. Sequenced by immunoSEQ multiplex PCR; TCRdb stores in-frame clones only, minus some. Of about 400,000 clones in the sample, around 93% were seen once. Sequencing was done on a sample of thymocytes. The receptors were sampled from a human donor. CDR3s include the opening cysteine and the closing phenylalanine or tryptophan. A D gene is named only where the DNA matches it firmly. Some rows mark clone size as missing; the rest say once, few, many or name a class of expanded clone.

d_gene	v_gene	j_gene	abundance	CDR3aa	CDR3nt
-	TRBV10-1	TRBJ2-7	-	CASSEWGKAGYEQYF	TGCGCCAGCAGTGAGTGGGGGAAGGCGGGTTACGAGCAGTACTTC
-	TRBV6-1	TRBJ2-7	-	CASSHAFSSYEQYF	TGTGCCAGCAGTCACGCCTTCAGCTCCTACGAGCAGTACTTC
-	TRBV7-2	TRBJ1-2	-	CASSLEGGGRHGYTF	TGTGCCAGCAGCTTAGAGGGCGGGGGGCGGCATGGCTACACCTTC
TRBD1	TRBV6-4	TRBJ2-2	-	CASSRQGSGLTGELFF	TGTGCCAGCAGTCGACAGGGATCAGGATTAACCGGGGAGCTGTTTTTT
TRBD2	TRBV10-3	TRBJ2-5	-	CAISQREVGETQYF	TGTGCCATCAGCCAGCGGGAGGTCGGGGAGACCCAGTACTTC
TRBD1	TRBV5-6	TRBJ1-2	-	CASRWGQGNYGYTF	TGTGCCAGCAGATGGGGACAGGGTAACTATGGCTACACCTTC
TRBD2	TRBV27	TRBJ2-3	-	CASSRYSGGGTDTQYF	TGTGCCAGCAGTAGGTATAGCGGGGGGGGCACAGATACGCAGTATTTT
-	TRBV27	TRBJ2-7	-	CASSSGRMNDVEQYF	TGTGCCAGCAGTTCGGGACGGATGAACGACGTCGAGCAGTACTTC
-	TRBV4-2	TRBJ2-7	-	CASSHVTVSYEQYF	TGTGCCAGCAGCCACGTTACCGTCTCCTACGAGCAGTACTTC
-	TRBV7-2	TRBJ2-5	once	CASSPSGPQETQYF	TGTGCCAGCAGCCCCAGCGGGCCCCAAGAGACCCAGTACTTC
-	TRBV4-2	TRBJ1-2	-	CASSQLRESGYTF	TGTGCCAGCAGCCAGTTACGTGAGAGTGGCTACACCTTC
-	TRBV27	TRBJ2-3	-	CASTPGAPSTDTQYF	TGTGCCAGCACCCCGGGTGCACCGAGCACAGATACGCAGTATTTT
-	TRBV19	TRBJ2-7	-	CASSILVAETSDEQYF	TGTGCCAGTAGTATACTGGTAGCGGAAACTTCGGATGAGCAGTACTTC
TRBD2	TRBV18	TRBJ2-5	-	CASSPRLAGGKETQYF	TGTGCCAGCTCACCCCGACTAGCGGGAGGTAAAGAGACCCAGTACTTC
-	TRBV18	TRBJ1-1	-	CASSPREGLGTEAFF	TGTGCCAGCTCACCAAGGGAGGGCTTGGGGACTGAAGCTTTCTTT
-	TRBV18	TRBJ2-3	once	CASSTSGQGDTQYF	TGTGCCAGCTCAACCTCTGGCCAGGGAGATACGCAGTATTTT
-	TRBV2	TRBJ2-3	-	CASAGASFTDTQYF	TGTGCCAGCGCGGGCGCATCCTTCACAGATACGCAGTATTTT
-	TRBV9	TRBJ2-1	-	CASSVIGGTESSYNEQFF	TGTGCCAGCAGCGTAATAGGGGGTACAGAAAGCTCCTACAATGAGCAGTTCTTC
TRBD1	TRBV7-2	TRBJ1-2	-	CASSLESDRDNYGYTF	TGTGCCAGCAGCTTGGAATCCGACAGGGATAACTATGGCTACACCTTC
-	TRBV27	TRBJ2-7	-	CASSLLQASYEQYF	TGTGCCAGCAGTTTACTACAGGCCTCCTACGAGCAGTACTTC
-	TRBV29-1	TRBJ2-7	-	CSAAGGQGNYEQYF	TGCAGCGCCGCGGGGGGACAGGGAAACTACGAGCAGTACTTC
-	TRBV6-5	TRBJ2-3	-	CASSPGPTLRDTQYF	TGTGCCAGCAGTCCCGGGCCTACCTTGAGAGATACGCAGTATTTT
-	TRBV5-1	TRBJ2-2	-	CASSLKQGRAGELFF	TGCGCCAGCAGCTTGAAGCAGGGAAGGGCCGGGGAGCTGTTTTTT
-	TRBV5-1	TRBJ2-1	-	CASSASGGLRNEQFF	TGCGCCAGCAGCGCTTCGGGGGGCCTCCGCAATGAGCAGTTCTTC
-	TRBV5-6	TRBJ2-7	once	CASSRVYEQYF	TGTGCCAGCAGCCGGGTCTACGAGCAGTACTTC
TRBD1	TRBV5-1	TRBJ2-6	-	CASGQPPTGVESSGANVLTF	TGCGCCAGCGGGCAGCCACCGACAGGGGTCGAGAGCTCTGGGGCCAACGTCCTGACTTTC
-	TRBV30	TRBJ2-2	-	CAWSPGDTGELFF	TGTGCCTGGAGCCCCGGGGATACCGGGGAGCTGTTTTTT
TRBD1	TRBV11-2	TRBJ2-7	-	CASRRGQGADEQYF	TGTGCCAGCAGACGAGGACAGGGGGCCGACGAGCAGTACTTC
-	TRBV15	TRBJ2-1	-	CATSRDETGDHYNEQFF	TGTGCCACCAGCAGAGATGAAACGGGAGACCACTACAATGAGCAGTTCTTC
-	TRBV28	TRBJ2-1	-	CATIRGWGTRSSYNEQFF	TGTGCCACCATTCGAGGCTGGGGGACAAGGAGCTCCTACAATGAGCAGTTCTTC
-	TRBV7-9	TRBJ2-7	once	CASSLEDSYEQYF	TGTGCCAGCAGCTTAGAAGACTCCTACGAGCAGTACTTC
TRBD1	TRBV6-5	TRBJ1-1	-	CASSLTGTDLNTEAFF	TGTGCCAGCAGTTTGACCGGGACAGATCTGAACACTGAAGCTTTCTTT
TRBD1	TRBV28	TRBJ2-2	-	CASSFRTGGRTGELFF	TGTGCCAGCAGTTTCCGGACAGGGGGCCGCACCGGGGAGCTGTTTTTT
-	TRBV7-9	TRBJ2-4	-	CASSLVGVRGKTKNIQYF	TGTGCCAGCAGCTTAGTCGGGGTAAGGGGAAAAACCAAAAACATTCAGTACTTC
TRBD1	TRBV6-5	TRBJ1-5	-	CASSYSRQGGGQPQHF	TGTGCCAGCAGTTACTCGAGGCAGGGGGGGGGTCAGCCCCAGCATTTT
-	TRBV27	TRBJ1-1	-	CASGRVRGTEAFF	TGTGCCAGCGGGAGGGTTCGAGGCACTGAAGCTTTCTTT
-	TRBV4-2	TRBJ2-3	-	CASSQEKGLITDTQYF	TGTGCCAGCAGCCAAGAAAAGGGCCTCATCACAGATACGCAGTATTTT
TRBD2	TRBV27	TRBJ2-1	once	CASSPLTSHEQFF	TGTGCCAGCAGCCCCCTGACTAGCCATGAGCAGTTCTTC
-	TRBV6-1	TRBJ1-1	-	CASRSGQITEAFF	TGTGCCAGCAGATCCGGACAAATTACTGAAGCTTTCTTT
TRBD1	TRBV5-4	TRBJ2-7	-	CASSLSSRDRTYEQYF	TGTGCCAGCAGCTTATCGTCCCGGGACAGGACCTACGAGCAGTACTTC
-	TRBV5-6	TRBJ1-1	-	CASSLSGANTEAFF	TGTGCCAGCAGCTTGTCAGGGGCTAACACTGAAGCTTTCTTT
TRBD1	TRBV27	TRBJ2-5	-	CASGTTGGVETQYF	TGTGCCAGCGGGACGACAGGGGGCGTTGAGACCCAGTACTTC
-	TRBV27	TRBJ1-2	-	CASSLSSGAAGYTF	TGTGCCAGCAGTTTATCCTCGGGGGCGGCGGGCTACACCTTC
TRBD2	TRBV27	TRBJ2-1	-	CASSLKGTSGRPKDEQFF	TGTGCCAGCAGTTTAAAGGGGACTAGCGGGAGGCCCAAGGATGAGCAGTTCTTC
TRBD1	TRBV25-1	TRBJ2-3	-	CASSESTGSRSSTDTQYF	TGTGCCAGCAGTGAATCGACAGGGAGCCGCTCTAGCACAGATACGCAGTATTTT
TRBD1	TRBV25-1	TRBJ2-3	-	CASSGRTGGVDTQYF	TGTGCCAGCAGTGGGAGGACAGGGGGAGTAGATACGCAGTATTTT
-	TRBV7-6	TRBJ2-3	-	CASSLLTRAGVTDTQYF	TGTGCCAGCAGCTTATTGACGCGGGCAGGGGTTACAGATACGCAGTATTTT
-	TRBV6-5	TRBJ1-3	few	CASSYRRSGNTIYF	TGTGCCAGCAGTTACCGACGGAGTGGAAACACCATATATTTT
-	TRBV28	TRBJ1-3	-	CASRKGRSSGNTIYF	TGTGCCAGCAGAAAAGGACGGAGCTCTGGAAACACCATATATTTT
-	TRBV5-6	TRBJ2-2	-	CASRGIGAGELFF	TGTGCCAGCAGGGGTATCGGGGCCGGGGAGCTGTTTTTT
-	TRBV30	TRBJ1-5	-	CAWSVQKNQPQHF	TGTGCCTGGAGTGTACAAAAGAATCAGCCCCAGCATTTT